The rows below give T cell receptor beta chains drawn from one sample of a study of control samples from healthy donors and cancer patients. The method was immunoSEQ multiplex PCR; TCRdb's version includes in-frame clones alone and lacks a portion of them. The sample yields some 87,000 clones, roughly 91% seen once. Sequencing was carried out using blood. Source of these receptors: a man aged 25-45 years in good health. The CDR3 runs from the conserved cysteine through the conserved F or W. The D gene is left open where the match is weak. A row's size may be missing; if present it is once, few, many or a size class.

>NA|NA|TRBJ1-5|TRBV7-2
CASSLEGGYSNQPQHF
TGTGCCAGCAGCTTAGAAGGGGGTTATAGCAATCAGCCCCAGCATTTT
>NA|NA|TRBJ1-1|TRBV9
CASSVQGNTEAFF
TGTGCCAGCAGCGTACAGGGGAACACTGAAGCTTTCTTT
>NA|NA|TRBJ1-4|TRBV28
CASSPPPNEKLFF
TGTGCCAGCAGTCCCCCCCCCAATGAAAAACTGTTTTTT
>NA|NA|TRBJ1-6|TRBV18
CASSPTRDPSLHF
TGTGCCAGCTCACCAACGAGAGACCCCTCGCTCCACTTT
>once|TRBD1|TRBJ2-7|TRBV15
CATSRDRVLETGGTYEQYF
TGTGCCACCAGCAGAGACCGCGTCCTTGAGACAGGGGGGACCTACGAGCAGTACTTC
>NA|NA|TRBJ2-2|TRBV7-2
CASSLGGTGPGELFF
TGTGCCAGCAGCTTGGGGGGAACGGGCCCCGGGGAGCTGTTTTTT
>NA|NA|TRBJ2-7|TRBV7-2
CASSLRRHEQYF
TGTGCCAGCAGCTTAAGACGGCACGAGCAGTACTTC
>NA|NA|TRBJ2-7|TRBV28
CASSLRYEQYF
TGTGCCAGCAGTTTACGATATGAGCAGTACTTC
>NA|NA|TRBJ2-5|TRBV6-1
CASSELIGQQETQYF
TGTGCCAGCAGTGAACTGATCGGACAGCAAGAGACCCAGTACTTC
>NA|TRBD2|TRBJ2-7|TRBV7-2
CASSSTSGGIYEQYF
TGTGCCAGCAGCTCGACTAGCGGGGGGATCTACGAGCAGTACTTC
>NA|NA|TRBJ1-3|TRBV5-1
CASSSLEAGGNTIYF
TGCGCCAGCAGCTCGCTTGAGGCTGGTGGAAACACCATATATTTT
>NA|NA|TRBJ2-7|TRBV7-2
CASSKGSGAEQYF
TGTGCCAGCAGCAAAGGTTCTGGAGCCGAGCAGTACTTC
>NA|NA|TRBJ2-3|TRBV9
CASSVEPADTQYF
TGTGCCAGCAGCGTAGAACCGGCGGATACGCAGTATTTT
>NA|NA|TRBJ1-1|TRBV19
CASSSRTTRMVNTEAFF
TGTGCCAGTAGTAGCCGGACAACCCGAATGGTGAACACTGAAGCTTTCTTT
>NA|NA|TRBJ1-3|TRBV19
CASSMGPGNTIYF
TGTGCCAGTAGTATGGGCCCTGGAAACACCATATATTTT
>NA|NA|TRBJ2-3|TRBV6-6
CASRDLARDTQYF
TGTGCCAGCAGGGACCTCGCGAGGGATACGCAGTATTTT
>NA|NA|TRBJ1-1|TRBV18
CASSPDRGSNTEAFF
TGTGCCAGCTCACCGGATCGTGGGTCGAACACTGAAGCTTTCTTT
>NA|TRBD2|TRBJ2-3|TRBV2
CASRWTSGGVGTDTQYF
TGTGCCAGCAGGTGGACTAGCGGGGGGGTGGGCACAGATACGCAGTATTTT
>few|TRBD1|TRBJ1-1|TRBV18
CASSQNPVTGTVDTEAFF
TGTGCCAGCTCACAGAACCCCGTAACCGGGACAGTGGACACTGAAGCTTTCTTT
>NA|NA|TRBJ1-6|TRBV5-6
CASSLAGNGSPLHF
TGTGCCAGCAGCTTGGCAGGGAACGGTTCACCCCTCCACTTT
>NA|NA|TRBJ2-7|TRBV5-6
CASSSGRLSYEQYF
TGTGCCAGCAGCTCGGGACGGTTATCCTACGAGCAGTACTTC
>NA|NA|TRBJ1-4|TRBV30
CAWRRGVYRAANEKLFF
TGTGCCTGGAGAAGGGGAGTTTACAGGGCGGCTAATGAAAAACTGTTTTTT
>NA|TRBD1|TRBJ2-5|TRBV4-1
CASSQTGGETQYF
TGCGCCAGCAGCCAAACAGGGGGCGAGACCCAGTACTTC
>NA|NA|TRBJ1-2|TRBV18
CASSLGSNYGYTF
TGTGCCAGCTCACTCGGGAGTAACTATGGCTACACCTTC
>NA|NA|TRBJ2-5|TRBV12-3/TRBV12-4
CASSLATGETQYF
TGTGCCAGCAGTTTAGCCACGGGAGAGACCCAGTACTTC
>NA|NA|TRBJ1-4|TRBV20-1
CSARSNEKLFF
TGCAGTGCTAGATCCAATGAAAAACTGTTTTTT
>NA|NA|TRBJ2-2|TRBV30
CAWSVRTSGELFF
TGTGCCTGGAGTGTAAGGACCTCGGGGGAGCTGTTTTTT
>NA|TRBD1|TRBJ1-6|TRBV6-5
CASSYSRDRVSPLHF
TGTGCCAGCAGTTACTCGAGGGACAGGGTCTCACCCCTCCACTTT
>NA|NA|TRBJ1-4|TRBV30
CAWSQGATNEKLFF
TGTGCCTGGAGTCAGGGTGCGACTAATGAAAAACTGTTTTTT
>NA|NA|TRBJ2-3|TRBV27
CASSPGGQIPDTQYF
TGTGCCAGCAGCCCGGGGGGACAGATCCCAGATACGCAGTATTTT
>NA|NA|TRBJ2-7|TRBV28
CASSHSGTETGQYF
TGTGCCAGCAGCCACTCCGGGACGGAGACGGGGCAGTACTTC
>NA|NA|TRBJ2-5|TRBV10-1
CASSLTRGETQYF
TGCGCCAGCAGCCTTACCAGGGGAGAGACCCAGTACTTC
>few|NA|TRBJ1-4|TRBV11-2
CASSLGVNEKLFF
TGTGCCAGCAGCCTTGGGGTGAATGAAAAACTGTTTTTT
>NA|NA|TRBJ2-7|TRBV21-1
CASSKRTGSYEQYF
TGTGCCAGCAGCAAAAGGACAGGCTCTTACGAGCAGTACTTC
>NA|NA|TRBJ1-1|TRBV21-1
CASSPMGGDTEAFF
TGTGCCAGCAGCCCAATGGGGGGGGACACTGAAGCTTTCTTT
>NA|TRBD1|TRBJ1-1|TRBV9
CASSVGQQGYTEAFF
TGTGCCAGCAGCGTAGGCCAACAGGGGTACACTGAAGCTTTCTTT
>once|TRBD2|TRBJ2-1|TRBV5-8
CASPRGPLAGLSYNEQFF
TGTGCCAGCCCCAGAGGCCCACTAGCGGGGCTCTCCTACAATGAGCAGTTCTTC
>NA|NA|TRBJ2-7|TRBV18
CASSPGGYEQYF
TGTGCCAGCTCACCAGGGGGCTACGAGCAGTACTTC
>NA|NA|TRBJ1-3|TRBV30
CAWSVLQLLDPGNTIYF
TGTGCCTGGAGTGTACTGCAGCTACTAGACCCAGGAAACACCATATATTTT
>NA|NA|TRBJ2-5|TRBV30
CAWSVGLGRETQYF
TGTGCCTGGAGTGTAGGCTTGGGCAGAGAGACCCAGTACTTC